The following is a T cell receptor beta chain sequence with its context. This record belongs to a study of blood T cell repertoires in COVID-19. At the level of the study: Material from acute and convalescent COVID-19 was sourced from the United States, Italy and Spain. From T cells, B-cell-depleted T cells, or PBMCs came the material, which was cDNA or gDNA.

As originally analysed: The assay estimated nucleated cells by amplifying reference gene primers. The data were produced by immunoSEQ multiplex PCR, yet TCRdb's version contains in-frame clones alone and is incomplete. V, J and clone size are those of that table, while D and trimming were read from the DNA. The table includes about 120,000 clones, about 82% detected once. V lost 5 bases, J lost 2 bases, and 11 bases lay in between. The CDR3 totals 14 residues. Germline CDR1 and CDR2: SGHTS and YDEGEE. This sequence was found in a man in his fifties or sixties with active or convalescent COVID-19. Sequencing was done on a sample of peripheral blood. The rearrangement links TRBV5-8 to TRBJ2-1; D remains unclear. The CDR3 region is CASSFLSTYNEQFF. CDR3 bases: TGTGCCAGCAGTTTCCTGAGTACCTACAATGAGCAGTTCTTC.